The 9 T cell receptor beta chains below come from one sample, sequenced in a study of T cell responses to AZD1222 COVID-19 vaccine. The method was immunoSEQ multiplex PCR; TCRdb's version includes in-frame clones alone and lacks a portion of them. The repertoire holds 140,000 to 150,000 clones, 85% to 90% seen once, with around 1.6% in the top ten. The sequences come from peripheral blood, collected on day 0 of AZD1222 vaccination. Source of these receptors: an adult in good health.

This rearrangement joins TRBV6-5 to TRBJ1-2; 9 nucleotides match TRBD1. V dropped 5 bases and J dropped 6; count of bases not matched to a gene: 10. This CDR3 is 15 amino acids long. Germline loops: CDR1 MNHEY, CDR2 SVGAGI. The CDR3 DNA sequence: TGTGCCAGCAGTCTAAACAACCGGGACAGGGATGGCTACACCTTC. Translating it yields CASSLNNRDRDGYTF.

The chain is built from TRBV4-1 and TRBJ1-2; D ambiguous. CDR3 length: 17 amino acids. CDR1 is MGHRA and CDR2 is YSYEKL in the germline V gene. Trimming left V 1 base short and J 1 base short, with 16 bases between. The CDR3 DNA sequence: TGCGCCAGCAGCCAAGCAGGAGTCGCTATCGATAACTATGGCTACACCTTC. It specifies CASSQAGVAIDNYGYTF.

J is TRBJ1-5 and V is TRBV28; 7 nucleotides line up with TRBD1. CDR3 length: 14 amino acids. V trimming: 5 bases; J trimming: 4 bases; junction bases outside the gene matches: 5. Per the germline V gene, CDR1 is MDHEN and CDR2 is SYDVKM. The chain's CDR3 is CASSGGQLNQPQHF. CDR3 in DNA: TGTGCCAGCAGTGGGGGACAGTTGAATCAGCCCCAGCATTTT.

J is TRBJ1-2 and V is TRBV6-6; no clear D gene. The CDR3 consists of 15 residues. Germline V gene data show CDR1 as MNHNY and CDR2 as SVGAGI (reference sequence). V lost 4 bases, J lost 3 bases, and 15 bases lay in between. DNA of the CDR3: TGTGCCAGCAGTTCAACTCAGGCGAGCGACTATGGCTACACCTTC. It yields the protein CASSSTQASDYGYTF.

The rearrangement joins TRBV7-9 to TRBJ1-4; weak D call: TRBD1 (6 bases). The CDR3 consists of 15 residues. V lost 0 bases and J 3 bases, leaving 8 bases between the germline ends. Germline lookup yields CDR1 SEHNR and CDR2 FQNEAQ (reference sequence). The CDR3 region is CASSLAQGSNEKLFF. As DNA, the CDR3 is TGTGCCAGCAGCTTAGCGCAGGGGTCTAATGAAAAACTGTTTTTT.

This clone was seen a single time. The V and J genes are TRBV3-1 (or the pseudogene TRBV3-2) and TRBJ1-1; D unresolved. The CDR3 is 16 amino acids. Trimming removed 4 bases at V and 3 bases at J, with 18 bases between. Germline V lookup: CDR1 LGHDT, CDR2 YNNKEL (reference sequence). The CDR3 nucleotides are TGTGCCAGCAGCCCAGTGGGCGGACCTGGGTACACTGAAGCTTTCTTT. Its translation is CASSPVGGPGYTEAFF.

This clone was seen once. This chain joins TRBV6-6 and TRBJ1-2; D possibly corresponds to TRBD1 (6 bases). The CDR3 extends over 14 amino acids. V was trimmed by 5 bases and J by 4 bases, leaving 14 bases between them. Germline loops: CDR1 MNHNY, CDR2 SVGAGI (reference sequence). The CDR3 DNA reads TGTGCCAGCAGTAGGGACCGGACAGCCTATGGCTACACCTTC. This gives the protein CASSRDRTAYGYTF.

The CDR3 reads CASSRQRGSGNTIYF. The CDR3, as DNA: TGTGCCAGCAGCCGACAGCGGGGATCTGGAAACACCATATATTTT. The chain has TRBV11-2 and TRBJ1-3; weak D call: TRBD1 (5 bases). This CDR3 contains 15 residues. Trimming stripped 5 bases from V and 1 base from J, with 12 bases between. In germline, CDR1 is SGHAT, CDR2 FQNNGV. Combining the CDR3 with reference TRBV11-2 and TRBJ1-3 gives the whole variable domain EAGVAQSPRYKIIEKRQSVAFWCNPISGHATLYWYQQILGQGPKLLIQFQNNGVVDDSQLPKDRFSAERLKGVDSTLKIQPAKLEDSAVYLCASSRQRGSGNTIYFGEGSWLTVV.

The gene calls are TRBV18 and TRBJ2-7; TRBD2 matches 7 bases. Germline CDR1 reads KGHSH; CDR2 reads LQKENI. Unmatched junction bases numbered 7, after V lost 2 bases and J lost 6 bases. The CDR3 is made up of 14 amino acids. The CDR3 loop reads CASSPSQGLTEQYF. The CDR3 nucleotides are TGTGCCAGCTCACCAAGCCAGGGACTAACCGAGCAGTACTTC. Combining the CDR3 with reference TRBV18 and TRBJ2-7 gives the whole variable domain NAGVMQNPRHLVRRRGQEARLRCSPMKGHSHVYWYRQLPEEGLKFMVYLQKENIIDESGMPKERFSAEFPKEGPSILRIQQVVRGDSAAYFCASSPSQGLTEQYFGPGTRLTVT.